These 24 T cell receptor beta chains originate from one sample sequenced in a study of shared clonotypes between healthy human individuals. The protocol was immunoSEQ multiplex PCR, while the TCRdb copy is restricted to in-frame clones and leaves out a portion. The sample has roughly 760,000 clones, around 72% seen once. Source material: memory CD4+ T cells sorted from blood. The subset denotes: CD45RA-negative fraction. These receptors all stem from a woman in her thirties in good health.

The rearrangement joins TRBV10-3 to TRBJ1-6, with TRBD1 as a possible D gene (6 bases). The V and J ends lost 7 bases and 5 bases respectively, with 9 bases between them. CDR1 and CDR2 (germline): ENHRY, SYGVKD. CDR3 length equals 13 residues. In nucleotides, the CDR3 is TGTGCCATCAAGAGACAGGATAATTCACCCCTCCACTTT. This translates into CAIKRQDNSPLHF.

This clone was seen a few times. The V and J genes are TRBV5-5 and TRBJ2-1; either TRBD1 or TRBD2 may supply D (5 bases each). This CDR3 is built from 17 residues. With 4 bases removed from V and 4 bases from J, the gap between germline ends came to 21 bases. The germline gives CDR1 SGHKS, CDR2 YYEKEE (reference sequence). Here the CDR3 reads CASSPRGVFREYNEQFF. The DNA for the CDR3 is TGTGCCAGCAGCCCTCGGGGCGTTTTTAGGGAATACAATGAGCAGTTCTTC.

The rearrangement joins TRBV29-1 to TRBJ2-7; tentatively, D is TRBD1 (6 bases). V was pared by 7 bases and J by 4 bases, with 11 bases between. This CDR3 region has 11 residues. The germline V gene has CDR1 SQVTM and CDR2 ANQGSEA. CDR3 bases: TGCAGCGCTCAGGGGACATACGAGCAGTACTTC. This encodes CSAQGTYEQYF.

This clone showed up just once. The chain recombines TRBV4-2 with TRBJ2-7; D gene uncertain. Germline V gene data show CDR1 as LGHNA and CDR2 as YNFKEQ. This CDR3 contains 16 residues. Between the trimmed V and J ends, which lost 2 bases and 2 bases, there was a span of 16 bases. The CDR3 is CASSQFQDLGTYEQYF. The DNA for the CDR3 is TGTGCCAGCAGCCAATTTCAGGATCTAGGGACCTACGAGCAGTACTTC.

The rearrangement links TRBV4-2 to TRBJ2-3, with 13 bases lining up with TRBD2. V lost 6 bases, J lost 5 bases, and 5 bases stayed unmatched. CDR3 size: 15 residues. CDR1 is LGHNA, CDR2 YNFKEQ, per germline. Here the CDR3 reads CASSRTSGSEDTQYF. For the CDR3, the DNA is TGTGCCAGCAGTCGGACTAGCGGGAGTGAAGATACGCAGTATTTT.

The chain employs TRBV7-3 and TRBJ1-5, with 8 bases identical to TRBD1. V lost 5 bases to trimming and J lost 6 bases; unmatched junction nucleotides: 6. Per germline, CDR1 SGHTA and CDR2 FQGTGA. The CDR3 consists of 14 residues. CDR3 nucleotides: TGTGCCAGCAGCCTCGGGACAGGTCCTCAGCCCCAGCATTTT. Amino acids: CASSLGTGPQPQHF.

The chain joins TRBV5-1 to TRBJ2-1; 10 nucleotides line up with TRBD1. The J segment lost 4 bases and the V segment lost 3 bases, leaving 1 base of the junction unmatched. The CDR3 consists of 14 residues. The germline V gene has CDR1 SGHRS and CDR2 YFSETQ. The CDR3 region has the DNA TGCGCCAGCAGCTGGGGACAGGGGTACAATGAGCAGTTCTTC. This gives the protein CASSWGQGYNEQFF. The variable domain in full, with the rest retrieved from reference TRBV5-1 and TRBJ2-1, is KAGVTQTPRYLIKTRGQQVTLSCSPISGHRSVSWYQQTPGQGLQFLFEYFSETQRNKGNFPGRFSGRQFSNSRSEMNVSTLELGDSALYLCASSWGQGYNEQFFGPGTRLTVL.

V is TRBV5-1 and J is TRBJ1-2; 7 bases line up with TRBD1. The CDR3 sequence is 13 residues long. Germline V gene lookup returns CDR1 SGHRS and CDR2 YFSETQ. J lost 8 bases, V lost 0 bases, and 4 bases had no gene match. The CDR3 DNA sequence: TGCGCCAGCAGCTTGGGACAGGGAAGGGGCTACACCTTC. As protein: CASSLGQGRGYTF. The full variable domain, with the rest looked up from reference TRBV5-1 and TRBJ1-2, is KAGVTQTPRYLIKTRGQQVTLSCSPISGHRSVSWYQQTPGQGLQFLFEYFSETQRNKGNFPGRFSGRQFSNSRSEMNVSTLELGDSALYLCASSLGQGRGYTFGSGTRLTVV.

The table lists this clone with a few counts. This chain uses TRBV28 with TRBJ2-2; D may be TRBD1 (6 bases). The V and J ends lost 6 bases and 6 bases respectively, with 14 bases between them. CDR1 and CDR2 from the germline V gene are MDHEN and SYDVKM. The length of the CDR3 is 14 residues. The CDR3 nucleotides read TGTGCCAGCAGCGAAACAGGGCTCGCCGGGGAGCTGTTTTTT. Translation: CASSETGLAGELFF.

On this clone itself: A far larger clone is a single base away, which makes a read error likely. The chain uses TRBV19 and TRBJ2-7, with 9 bases aligning to TRBD1. After removal of 6 bases from V and 7 bases from J, the junction contained 7 bases not matched to a gene. The CDR3 runs to 13 residues. CDR1 and CDR2 from the germline V gene are LNHDA and SQIVND (reference sequence). The DNA for the CDR3 is TGTGCCAGTAGCCGACAGGGGGGCGGAGAGCAGTACTTC. As protein: CASSRQGGGEQYF.

CDR3 protein: CASSSGRPYNEQFF. CDR3 nucleotides: TGTGCCAGCAGTAGCGGGAGGCCCTACAATGAGCAGTTCTTC. The chain has TRBV2 and TRBJ2-1; TRBD2 agrees at 9 bases. V was pared by 5 bases and J by 2 bases, with 1 base of the junction left unmatched. The CDR3 contains 14 residues. The germline gives CDR1 SNHLY, CDR2 FYNNEI. The complete variable domain, with remaining parts taken from reference TRBV2 and TRBJ2-1, reads EPEVTQTPSHQVTQMGQEVILRCVPISNHLYFYWYRQILGQKVEFLVSFYNNEISEKSEIFDDQFSVERPDGSNFTLKIRSTKLEDSAMYFCASSSGRPYNEQFFGPGTRLTVL.

The CDR3 sequence: CASSSSRGNSNQPQHF. The DNA for the CDR3 is TGTGCCAGCAGTTCCTCTAGGGGGAATAGCAATCAGCCCCAGCATTTT. The V gene is TRBV7-8, the J gene TRBJ1-5, with D perhaps matching TRBD1 (6 bases). Trimming removed 6 bases at V and 0 bases at J, with 15 bases between. The CDR3 runs 16 residues. CDR1 is SGHVS and CDR2 is FQNEAQ in the germline V gene. The full variable domain, in which reference TRBV7-8 and TRBJ1-5 provide the parts outside the CDR3, is GAGVSQSPRYKVAKRGQDVALRCDPISGHVSLFWYQQALGQGPEFLTYFQNEAQLDKSGLPSDRFFAERPEGSVSTLKIQRTQQEDSAVYLCASSSSRGNSNQPQHFGDGTRLSIL.

The J gene is TRBJ1-5, the V gene TRBV30; D remains unclear. The CDR3 consists of 13 residues. CDR1 is GTSNPN and CDR2 is SVGIG in the germline V gene (reference sequence). Trimming pared 1 base from V and 9 bases from J, leaving 13 bases between. The CDR3 nucleotides read TGTGCCTGGAGTGAGGGCGGCTACCGGCCCCAGCATTTT. This codes for CAWSEGGYRPQHF.

The chain combines TRBV4-1 with TRBJ2-7; TRBD1 matches at 8 bases. The CDR3 contains 15 residues. Per germline, CDR1 MGHRA and CDR2 YSYEKL. With 1 base clipped from V and 3 bases from J, the junction kept 5 bases outside the gene matches. The CDR3 DNA is TGCGCCAGCAGCCAAGCGGCCGACAGGGGCTACGAGCAGTACTTC. Amino acids: CASSQAADRGYEQYF.

The chain recombines TRBV27 with TRBJ2-2; tentative D call: TRBD1 (6 bases). CDR3 length: 15 amino acids. V was clipped by 6 bases and J by 6 bases, with 17 bases between them. CDR1 is MNHEY and CDR2 is SMNVEV in the germline V gene (reference sequence). CDR3 sequence: CASRQGSLVAGELFF. The CDR3 region has the DNA TGTGCCAGCAGACAGGGATCCCTCGTCGCCGGGGAGCTGTTTTTT.

DNA of the CDR3: TGTGCCAGCAAAAAAGAGTGGGGGGTCGAGCAGTACTTC. Protein sequence: CASKKEWGVEQYF. The V gene is TRBV2, the J gene TRBJ2-7; D perhaps matches TRBD2 (6 bases). The CDR3 has 13 amino acids. CDR1 is SNHLY, CDR2 FYNNEI, per germline. The V end was cut by 7 bases, the J end by 6 bases, with 16 bases between.

This chain connects TRBV7-2 to TRBJ1-5; D remains unclear. V dropped 1 base and J dropped 13 bases, with 17 bases sitting between them. The CDR3 spans 14 residues. Germline V CDR1 and CDR2: SGHTA, FQGNSA. CDR3 residues: CASSLEERGGKQHF. CDR3 bases: TGTGCCAGCAGCTTAGAAGAGCGGGGAGGGAAACAGCATTTT.

The chain carries TRBV2 and TRBJ1-5; possibly TRBD1 for D (5 bases). The CDR3 covers 15 residues. The germline gives CDR1 SNHLY, CDR2 FYNNEI. V lost 1 base and J 1 base, leaving 8 bases between the germline ends. The CDR3: CASSEVYRSNQPQHF. CDR3 nucleotide sequence: TGTGCCAGCAGTGAAGTATACAGGAGCAATCAGCCCCAGCATTTT.

There are many counts of this clone. The CDR3, as DNA: TGCAGCGTAAACAGGGGCGGAGCGGGAGTTGAGCAGTTCTTC. This sequence encodes CSVNRGGAGVEQFF. The chain carries TRBV29-1 and TRBJ2-1, with D possibly matching TRBD2 (8 bases). The germline V and J ends were trimmed by 6 bases and 9 bases, with 21 bases remaining between them. From germline, CDR1 is SQVTM and CDR2 ANQGSEA. This CDR3 region has 14 residues.

The chain recombines TRBV28 with TRBJ2-1; 7 positions agree with TRBD2. Germline V gene data show CDR1 as MDHEN and CDR2 as SYDVKM. Trimming removed 4 bases from V and 6 bases from J; junction bases left unmatched: 15. The CDR3 extends over 17 amino acids. CDR3 in DNA: TGTGCCAGCAGTTCGGGACTTCGACTAGCAGCGTCCAATGAGCAGTTCTTC. Its protein is CASSSGLRLAASNEQFF.

Here the CDR3 DNA reads TGTGCCAGCAGTTTCCTTTCGGTACCCGGTGACGCTGAAGCTTTCTTT. Protein product: CASSFLSVPGDAEAFF. The rearrangement links TRBV28 to TRBJ1-1; no firm D call. Trimming took off 3 bases at V and 6 bases at J, with 20 bases between the two ends. CDR1 MDHEN and CDR2 SYDVKM come from the germline V gene. The CDR3 contains 16 residues.

This clone was detected only a few times. V and J are TRBV5-6 and TRBJ2-7; possibly TRBD2 for D (6 bases). Germline V gene lookup returns CDR1 SGHDT and CDR2 YYEEEE. This CDR3 spans 14 amino acids. V was clipped by 2 bases and J by 3 bases, with 12 bases between them. The chain's CDR3 is CASSFFVGGYEQYF. The CDR3 region has the DNA TGTGCCAGCAGCTTTTTCGTGGGAGGCTACGAGCAGTACTTC.

This clone was seen only a few times. The chain employs TRBV27 and TRBJ2-1, with 11 bases matching TRBD1. Unmatched junction bases numbered 9, after V lost 8 bases and J lost 0 bases. CDR1 MNHEY and CDR2 SMNVEV come from the germline V gene (reference sequence). The CDR3 runs to 17 residues. The DNA of the CDR3 is TGTGCCAGCCGAAGGACAGGGGGCCCTAGCTCCTACAATGAGCAGTTCTTC. This translates into CASRRTGGPSSYNEQFF.

The chain has TRBV5-1 and TRBJ1-1; 7 nucleotides align to TRBD1. Germline CDR1 reads SGHRS; CDR2 reads YFSETQ. This CDR3 contains 13 residues. V lost 6 bases to trimming and J lost 5 bases; unmatched junction nucleotides: 7. CDR3 sequence reads: CASNGEGATEAFF. In DNA form, the CDR3 reads TGCGCCAGCAATGGGGAGGGGGCGACTGAAGCTTTCTTT.